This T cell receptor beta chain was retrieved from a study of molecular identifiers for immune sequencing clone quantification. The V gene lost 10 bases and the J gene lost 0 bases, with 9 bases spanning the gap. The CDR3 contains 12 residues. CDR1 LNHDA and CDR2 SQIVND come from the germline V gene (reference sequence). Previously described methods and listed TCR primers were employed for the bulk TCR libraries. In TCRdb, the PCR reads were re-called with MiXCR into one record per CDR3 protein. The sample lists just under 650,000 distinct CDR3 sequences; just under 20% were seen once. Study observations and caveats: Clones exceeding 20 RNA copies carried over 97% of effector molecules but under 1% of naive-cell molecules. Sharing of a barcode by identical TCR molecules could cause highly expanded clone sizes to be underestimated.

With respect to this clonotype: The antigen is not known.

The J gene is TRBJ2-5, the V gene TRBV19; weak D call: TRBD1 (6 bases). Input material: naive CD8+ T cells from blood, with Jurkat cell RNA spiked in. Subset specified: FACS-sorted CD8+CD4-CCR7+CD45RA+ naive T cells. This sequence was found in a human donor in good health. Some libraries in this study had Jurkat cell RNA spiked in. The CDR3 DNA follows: TGTGCCACCCGGACAGACCAAGAGACCCAGTACTTC. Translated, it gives CATRTDQETQYF.